Shown below are 7 T cell receptor beta chains from a single sample sequenced in a study of CD8 T cells in ankylosing spondylitis. TCRdb re-called the 5' RACE reads through MiXCR, storing one row per CDR3 protein. The sample carries about 340,000 distinct CDR3 sequences, about 14% recorded once. Material: blood, either unsorted or a sorted T cell fraction (not recorded which). Source of these receptors: a male donor with ankylosing spondylitis or in good health (not recorded which).

This clonotype appeared a few times. This chain links TRBV10-3 with TRBJ2-7; tentative D call: TRBD1 (5 bases). This CDR3 comprises 12 residues. The V end was cut by 10 bases, the J end by 2 bases, with 12 bases between. Germline V gene sequence: CDR1 ENHRY, CDR2 SYGVKD. CDR3 bases: TGTGCCACCCAAGGGGAAGCCTACGAGCAGTACTTC. As protein: CATQGEAYEQYF.

V and J are TRBV28 and TRBJ1-2; 8 nucleotides match TRBD1. The CDR3 extends over 13 amino acids. V lost 8 bases to trimming and J lost 8 bases; unmatched junction nucleotides: 10. CDR1 is MDHEN, CDR2 SYDVKM, per germline. The CDR3 here is CASLQGARGGYTF. As DNA, the CDR3 is TGTGCCAGCCTTCAGGGGGCGCGCGGCGGCTACACCTTC.

Ten or more counts support this clonotype. This chain links TRBV9 with TRBJ1-3; D unresolved. The CDR3 length is 16 residues. V lost 0 bases to trimming and J lost 4 bases, with 14 bases between them. From germline, CDR1 is SGDLS and CDR2 YYNGEE. CDR3 loop: CASSVGLLGTGNTIYF. The CDR3, as DNA: TGTGCCAGCAGCGTAGGACTTCTAGGAACCGGAAACACCATATATTTT.

This clonotype was seen a handful of times. CDR3 sequence (DNA): TGCGCCAGCAGCTTGGAAAGGCCCAACACTGAAGCTTTCTTT. Protein sequence: CASSLERPNTEAFF. The chain joins TRBV5-1 to TRBJ1-1; D unclear. V shed 0 bases and J shed 2 bases, with 8 bases lying between them. The germline V gene has CDR1 SGHRS and CDR2 YFSETQ. The CDR3 contains 14 residues.

The J gene is TRBJ2-7, the V gene TRBV4-2, with D uncertain. This CDR3 is 13 amino acids long. Trimming took off 4 bases at V and 5 bases at J, with 12 bases between the two ends. Germline values: CDR1 LGHNA, CDR2 YNFKEQ. CDR3 sequence: CASSLNPSDEQYF. The CDR3, as DNA: TGTGCCAGCAGCCTCAATCCCTCAGACGAGCAGTACTTC.

This clonotype was detected many times. V and J are TRBV10-2 and TRBJ1-4; 10 positions agree with TRBD1. CDR1 is WSHSY and CDR2 is SAAADI in the germline V gene. Germline trimming cut 4 bases from V and 6 bases from J; bases unmatched to any gene: 2. CDR3 size: 14 residues. DNA of the CDR3: TGCGCCAGCAGTGGACAGGGGGCGTATGAAAAACTGTTTTTT. Protein: CASSGQGAYEKLFF.

In this sample, this clonotype turned up a few times. The chain has TRBV14 and TRBJ2-2, with D perhaps TRBD1 (6 bases). Trimming left V 3 bases short and J 1 base short, with 9 bases between. The germline CDR1 and CDR2 sequences are SGHDN and FVKESK. The CDR3 length is 15 residues. CDR3 sequence: CASSQVDRNTGELFF. Written as DNA, the CDR3 is TGTGCCAGCAGCCAGGTGGACAGGAACACCGGGGAGCTGTTTTTT.